This T cell receptor beta chain was profiled in a study of Graves' ophthalmopathy and Graves' hyperthyroidism. Looked up from germline, CDR1 is SGHAT and CDR2 is FQNNGV. The CDR3 is 16 amino acids. Losses at the gene ends were 2 bases for V and 8 bases for J; bases not matched to a gene: 8. CDR3 regions of TCR beta were amplified from RNA transcripts. RT-PCR with HTBI primers came first, then second-round multiplex PCR. TCRdb reprocessed the multiplex PCR reads via MiXCR and lists one record per CDR3 protein. The sample comprises 200,000 to 250,000 distinct CDR3 sequences, roughly a fifth of which are singletons, and about 46% rests with the top ten. This clonotype has more than one count but fewer than ten. Its target is not known. Overall study findings and caveats: In blood, most expanded thyroid clonotypes above 0.001 frequency were also detected.

The clonotype originates from a woman between 45 and 60 years old with Graves' ophthalmopathy. Sample: peripheral blood. The chain combines TRBV11-2 with TRBJ2-2; TRBD2 matches 10 bases. DNA for the CDR3: TGTGCCAGCAGCTTAACTAGCGGGGCCGGTCGTGGGGAGCTGTTTTTT. Protein sequence: CASSLTSGAGRGELFF.